The rows below give T cell receptor beta chains drawn from one sample of a study of identical twins. TCRdb used MiXCR to reprocess the 5' RACE reads, holding one entry per CDR3 protein. The top ten clones hold 3% of a sample with approximately 600,000 distinct CDR3 sequences, over 8.5% of them seen once. This sample also belongs to another study, concerning yellow fever vaccine responses in identical twins.

The sample taken for sequencing was PBMCs. Receptors originate from a woman younger than 35 in good health. Both conserved end residues are part of each CDR3. Each record gives: D gene, clone size, J gene, V gene, CDR3 DNA, CDR3 protein. D genes are given only for firm matches. Clone sizes are given selectively: once, few, many, or a class where the clone is expanded.

>.|many|TRBJ2-5|TRBV29-1
TGCAGCGTTGAATCAGGGTCGGAGACCCAGTACTTC
CSVESGSETQYF
>.|few|TRBJ2-7|TRBV20-1
TGCAGTGCTAGAGTCGGCGGAGGGCAGGATTTCTACGAGCAGTACTTC
CSARVGGGQDFYEQYF
>.|many|TRBJ2-1|TRBV10-1
TGCGCCAGCAGTCATGGGGCAGGGTCCTACAATGAGCAGTTCTTC
CASSHGAGSYNEQFF
>.|.|TRBJ2-1|TRBV5-5
TGTGCCAGCAGCTTGGACCTAGCCCATGAGCAGTTCTTC
CASSLDLAHEQFF
>.|few|TRBJ2-5|TRBV12-3/TRBV12-4
TGTGCCGGTACCGGAGACACGCAAGAGACCCAGTACTTC
CAGTGDTQETQYF
>TRBD1|many|TRBJ2-7|TRBV12-3/TRBV12-4
TGTGCCAGCAGCCCCGGGACAGGGCGCCGAAGCTACGAGCAGTACTTC
CASSPGTGRRSYEQYF
>TRBD2|.|TRBJ2-7|TRBV14
TGTGCCAGCAGCCAAGGGGGGACTAGCGGGAGGGCCTTCTCCAGCGAGCAGTACTTC
CASSQGGTSGRAFSSEQYF
>.|few|TRBJ2-1|TRBV4-3
TGCGCCAGCAGCCAAGACCGGGACCTCGTGGGTGAGCAGTTCTTC
CASSQDRDLVGEQFF
>TRBD1|many|TRBJ2-1|TRBV7-3
TGTGCCAGCAGCCTTAAGGGGGCCCAATCGTCGAGGGAGCAGTTCTTC
CASSLKGAQSSREQFF
>.|many|TRBJ1-4|TRBV29-1
TGCAGCGTTGAAGAGGGGCGTACTGAAAAACTGTTTTTT
CSVEEGRTEKLFF
>.|.|TRBJ2-1|TRBV2
TGTGCCAGCAGTATTACACAAGACAATGAGCAGTTCTTC
CASSITQDNEQFF
>.|few|TRBJ2-1|TRBV2
TGTGCCAGCAGTAGCTCCGGGACATACTCCTACAATGAGCAGTTCTTC
CASSSSGTYSYNEQFF
>.|few|TRBJ2-2|TRBV7-3
TGTGCCAGCAGCCCGGGGGCTCCTAACACCGGGGAGCTGTTTTTT
CASSPGAPNTGELFF